A single sample is the source of the 28 T cell receptor beta chains below, sequenced in a study of T-cell reconstitution after alpha-beta-depleted transplantation in children (dated by TCRdb to the mid-2010s). The investigation overall reported the following: Hyperexpanded clone frequencies declined over subsequent months; after one year, T-cell counts and TCRbeta diversity were mostly attributed to newly produced T cells.

The treatment or condition label corresponds to: allogeneic hematopoietic cell transplantation with graft depleted of TCRalphabeta T cells and CD19 B cells. Libraries were prepared through PCR. TCRdb records Illumina HiSeq 2500 as the sequencer. To normalize quantification of the TCRbeta repertoire, the TCR libraries were built with molecular barcoding that relied on unique molecular identifiers. TCRdb cleaned the public reads at Q25 with fastp, built clones with MiXCR and kept in-frame beta chains. Each record represents a unique CDR3 protein, reported with the most common genes and DNA among its rows. The sample contains about 300,000 distinct CDR3 sequences, roughly 7.8% of them found a single time. The ten largest clones represent 8.5% to 9.5% of the sample. Their target antigens are unknown. Sequenced here: peripheral blood, sampled 360 days after TCRalphabeta/CD19-depleted stem cell transplant. The source of these receptors is a female patient aged 2-10 years who had a stem cell transplant for Fanconi anemia, so the T cells may come from the graft donor.

This clonotype was recorded a few times. The rearrangement links TRBV20-1 to TRBJ2-3; perhaps TRBD2 as D (7 bases). Trimming shortened V by 7 bases and J by 1 base, and 18 bases separated the two germline ends. The CDR3 runs to 15 residues. CDR1 is DFQATT and CDR2 is SNEGSKA in the germline V gene (reference sequence). CDR3 sequence (DNA): TGCAGTGGTGGTGCGGCGGGGGCCCGCACAGATACGCAGTATTTT. It codes for CSGGAAGARTDTQYF.

Remarks on this clonotype: A read error may explain this, as a much larger clone is one base away. V is TRBV3-1 and J is TRBJ2-7, with 7 nucleotides matching TRBD1. CDR1 is LGHDT and CDR2 is YNNKEL in the germline V gene (reference sequence). The CDR3 has 17 residues. CDR3 DNA: TGTGCCACCAGCCGAATCCTAACAAGACAGGGACCCTACGAGCAGTACTTC. Translated: CATSRILTRQGPYEQYF.

This rearrangement joins TRBV20-1 to TRBJ2-1; D is possibly TRBD1 or TRBD2 (6 bases each). V gave up 1 base and J gave up 0 bases, with 7 bases separating them. The CDR3 totals 14 residues. Germline V gives CDR1 DFQATT, CDR2 SNEGSKA (reference sequence). The CDR3 DNA reads TGCAGTGCTAGAGGGGGGGCCTCCTACAATGAGCAGTTCTTC. Protein product: CSARGGASYNEQFF.

The sample holds many counts of this clonotype. This rearrangement joins TRBV12-3 or TRBV12-4 to TRBJ1-1; D may be TRBD1 (5 bases). This CDR3 comprises 16 residues. Trimming stripped 3 bases from V and 7 bases from J, with 21 bases between. This CDR3 is CASSFIPGESWGEAFF. The CDR3 DNA sequence: TGTGCCAGCAGTTTTATCCCGGGGGAATCGTGGGGTGAAGCTTTCTTT.

This clonotype has a count of ten or more. The chain employs TRBV28 and TRBJ1-1; 8 bases agree with TRBD1. CDR1 is MDHEN, CDR2 SYDVKM, per germline. The trim removed 7 bases at V and 6 bases at J, leaving 13 bases unmatched. The CDR3 is made up of 15 amino acids. CDR3: CASTHSGQVGAEAFF. The CDR3 nucleotides are TGTGCCAGCACGCACTCGGGACAGGTGGGCGCTGAAGCTTTCTTT.

The rearrangement uses TRBV3-1 and TRBJ2-2, with a possible D match to TRBD2 (5 bases). Trimming stripped 10 bases from V and 1 base from J, with 16 bases between. Per the germline V gene, CDR1 is LGHDT and CDR2 is YNNKEL (reference sequence). The CDR3 consists of 15 residues. The chain's CDR3 is CATSGHGGNTGELFF. CDR3 sequence (DNA): TGTGCCACCTCCGGGCACGGAGGGAACACCGGGGAGCTGTTTTTT.

The rearrangement links TRBV11-2 to TRBJ1-2; D is perhaps TRBD1 (5 bases). The germline CDR1 and CDR2 sequences are SGHAT and FQNNGV. CDR3 length: 14 amino acids. Trimming took 3 bases from V and 3 from J, leaving 11 bases between them. The DNA for the CDR3 is TGTGCCAGCAGCTTTTCCGGGGACTACTATGGCTACACCTTC. Amino acids: CASSFSGDYYGYTF.

There are many counts of this clonotype. This chain uses TRBV6-5 with TRBJ2-7; D is unresolved. The CDR3 is made up of 14 amino acids. Germline V gives CDR1 MNHEY, CDR2 SVGAGI. V lost 0 bases, J lost 7 bases, and 13 bases lay in between. This chain's CDR3 is CASSYSRLVWEQYF. The DNA of the CDR3 is TGTGCCAGCAGTTACTCGCGACTCGTTTGGGAGCAGTACTTC.

This sequence joins TRBV15 and TRBJ1-6; 8 positions match TRBD1. Germline V gene data show CDR1 as LNHNV and CDR2 as YYDKDF (reference sequence). Trimming removed 0 bases from V and 3 bases from J; junction bases left unmatched: 13. The CDR3 loop spans 20 amino acids. The CDR3 spells CATSRDRGQGTSFYNSPLHF. The CDR3, as DNA: TGTGCCACCAGCAGAGACAGGGGGCAAGGCACCTCTTTCTATAATTCACCCCTCCACTTT.

This clonotype has ten or more counts. The gene calls are TRBV20-1 and TRBJ1-5; the D gene is possibly TRBD1 (5 bases). V lost 3 bases and J lost 6, with 9 bases in between. The CDR3 is 12 residues long. Germline V CDR1 and CDR2: DFQATT, SNEGSKA (reference sequence). The CDR3 sequence is CSASAGLQPQHF. The CDR3, as DNA: TGCAGTGCTAGTGCGGGGCTTCAGCCCCAGCATTTT.

In this sample, this clonotype turned up a few times. The chain links TRBV10-3 to TRBJ1-5; D uncertain. The CDR3 sequence is 15 residues long. V lost 6 bases and J 4 bases, leaving 16 bases between the germline ends. Germline CDR1 reads ENHRY; CDR2 reads SYGVKD. The CDR3 protein is CAISPGPQRNQPQHF. The CDR3 nucleotides read TGTGCCATCAGCCCCGGGCCGCAGAGGAATCAGCCCCAGCATTTT.

The sample holds many counts of this clonotype. J is TRBJ2-7 and V is TRBV28; TRBD2 aligns across 9 bases. Trimming took 5 bases from V and 5 from J; bases not matched to a gene: 10. The germline V gene has CDR1 MDHEN and CDR2 SYDVKM. The CDR3 is 15 amino acids. The CDR3 DNA reads TGTGCCAGCAGTATCCCCGGGACTAGCATCCACGAGCAGTACTTC. Translated, it gives CASSIPGTSIHEQYF.

The chain uses TRBV28 and TRBJ1-1; the match to TRBD1 covers 7 bases. Germline values: CDR1 MDHEN, CDR2 SYDVKM. The CDR3 is 15 residues long. Trimming took 7 bases from V and 0 from J; bases not matched to a gene: 8. CDR3 sequence reads: CASTPGQPMNTEAFF. CDR3 coding DNA: TGTGCCAGCACCCCGGGACAGCCAATGAACACTGAAGCTTTCTTT. The full variable domain, with the rest looked up from reference TRBV28 and TRBJ1-1, is DVKVTQSSRYLVKRTGEKVFLECVQDMDHENMFWYRQDPGLGLRLIYFSYDVKMKEKGDIPEGYSVSREKKERFSLILESASTNQTSMYLCASTPGQPMNTEAFFGQGTRLTVV.

This clonotype was counted many times. The rearrangement uses TRBV4-3 and TRBJ1-1; no reliable D call. Trimming removed 1 base at V and 2 bases at J, with 11 bases between. Germline V lookup: CDR1 LGHNA, CDR2 YSLEER. The CDR3 covers 15 residues. This chain's CDR3 is CASSQVAARNTEAFF. Written as DNA, the CDR3 is TGCGCCAGCAGCCAAGTGGCAGCCCGTAACACTGAAGCTTTCTTT.

This clonotype was found many times. J is TRBJ2-7 and V is TRBV14, with 9 bases that match TRBD1. Germline values: CDR1 SGHDN, CDR2 FVKESK. After removal of 3 bases from V and 3 bases from J, the junction contained 3 bases not matched to a gene. This CDR3 contains 14 residues. For the CDR3, the DNA is TGTGCCAGCAGCCACTGGGACAGGGACTACGAGCAGTACTTC. Its translation is CASSHWDRDYEQYF.

This clonotype has a count of ten or more. The chain recombines TRBV7-2 with TRBJ1-4; 7 bases align to TRBD1. Germline V gives CDR1 SGHTA, CDR2 FQGNSA. V trimming: 4 bases; J trimming: 4 bases; junction bases outside the gene matches: 15. The CDR3 has 18 amino acids. The CDR3 region has the DNA TGTGCCAGCAGCTCCCCCCTAATACCGGGACAGTTTAATGAAAAACTGTTTTTT. Its protein is CASSSPLIPGQFNEKLFF.

This clonotype was detected ten times or more. The chain has TRBV4-2 and TRBJ1-1; D is unresolved. CDR3 length: 13 residues. V was shortened by 0 bases and J by 11 bases, with 13 bases between the two germline ends. Germline assignment: CDR1 LGHNA and CDR2 YNFKEQ. The CDR3 region has the DNA TGTGCCAGCAGCCAAGATCAAGTCCGTAAGGCTTTCTTT. This sequence encodes CASSQDQVRKAFF.

In its sample, this clonotype was seen many times. The chain uses TRBV7-3 and TRBJ2-3, with 8 bases aligning to TRBD2. After removal of 2 bases from V and 3 bases from J, the junction contained 4 bases not matched to a gene. Germline assignment: CDR1 SGHTA and CDR2 FQGTGA. This CDR3 has 15 amino acids. CDR3 residues: CASSLAGGRTDTQYF. Written as DNA, the CDR3 is TGTGCCAGCAGCTTAGCGGGAGGAAGGACAGATACGCAGTATTTT.

A few counts support this clonotype. This chain joins TRBV20-1 and TRBJ2-5, with no clear D. The CDR3 totals 11 residues. The germline CDR1 and CDR2 sequences are DFQATT and SNEGSKA (reference sequence). V was pared by 7 bases and J by 2 bases, with 8 bases between. The DNA for the CDR3 is TGCAGTGGTAAAAAACAAGAGACCCAGTACTTC. Translated: CSGKKQETQYF.

This clonotype occurred many times. This chain joins TRBV20-1 and TRBJ2-3; D perhaps matches TRBD2 (6 bases). V dropped 2 bases and J dropped 1 base, with 13 bases sitting between them. The CDR3 contains 15 residues. The germline V gene has CDR1 DFQATT and CDR2 SNEGSKA (reference sequence). The CDR3 reads CSARSWREGTDTQYF. The CDR3, as DNA: TGCAGTGCTAGAAGCTGGCGGGAAGGCACAGATACGCAGTATTTT.

This clonotype was detected only a few times. The chain combines TRBV2 with TRBJ1-2; D remains unclear. Deletions cut 4 bases from V and 4 bases from J, with 10 bases between. CDR3 length: 13 amino acids. Per the germline V gene, CDR1 is SNHLY and CDR2 is FYNNEI. CDR3 bases: TGTGCCAGCAGTGTCGGAGCGGTCTATGGCTACACCTTC. It encodes CASSVGAVYGYTF.

The V gene is TRBV20-1, the J gene TRBJ1-5; D not resolved. V was clipped by 4 bases and J by 0 bases, with 16 bases between them. The germline V gene encodes CDR1 DFQATT and CDR2 SNEGSKA (reference sequence). The CDR3 extends over 16 amino acids. The CDR3 loop is CSAIPSGFYSNQPQHF. The CDR3 bases are TGCAGTGCTATCCCATCCGGTTTCTATAGCAATCAGCCCCAGCATTTT.

In this sample, this clonotype turned up a few times. CDR3 in amino acids: CASSLGTGRNSPLHF. The CDR3 DNA reads TGTGCCAGCAGCTTAGGGACAGGGAGGAATTCACCCCTCCACTTT. The V call is TRBV5-5, the J call TRBJ1-6; TRBD1 matches at 9 bases. The V and J ends lost 2 bases and 7 bases, in that order; junction bases with no gene match: 4. This CDR3 comprises 15 residues. Germline V gives CDR1 SGHKS, CDR2 YYEKEE (reference sequence).

This clonotype was observed at least ten times. The rearrangement links TRBV14 to TRBJ2-5, with no clear D. V shed 2 bases and J shed 5 bases, with 6 bases lying between them. The CDR3 loop spans 12 amino acids. The germline CDR1 and CDR2 sequences are SGHDN and FVKESK. The CDR3 sequence: CASSQNEETQYF. For the CDR3, the DNA is TGTGCCAGCAGCCAAAATGAGGAGACCCAGTACTTC.

This chain joins TRBV12-3 or TRBV12-4 and TRBJ1-4; no clear D. The CDR3 spans 18 residues. V lost 0 bases to trimming and J lost 0 bases, with 14 bases between them. CDR3 sequence: CASSLARTARATNEKLFF. The CDR3 DNA reads TGTGCCAGCAGTTTAGCGCGAACGGCAAGAGCAACTAATGAAAAACTGTTTTTT.

The table lists this clonotype with many counts. The rearrangement joins TRBV5-6 to TRBJ2-7; maybe TRBD2 (5 bases). The CDR3 is 14 residues long. The ends were cut back, 2 bases at V and 2 bases at J, with 11 bases in the middle. Germline values: CDR1 SGHDT, CDR2 YYEEEE. CDR3 amino acids: CASSLGLSPYEQYF. The CDR3 DNA reads as TGTGCCAGCAGCTTAGGACTTTCCCCCTACGAGCAGTACTTC. The entire variable domain, with the rest obtained from reference TRBV5-6 and TRBJ2-7, is as follows: DAGVTQSPTHLIKTRGQQVTLRCSPKSGHDTVSWYQQALGQGPQFIFQYYEEEERQRGNFPDRFSGHQFPNYSSELNVNALLLGDSALYLCASSLGLSPYEQYFGPGTRLTVT.

Many counts were recorded for this clonotype. The chain couples TRBV12-3 or TRBV12-4 to TRBJ2-7; 11 bases fit TRBD1. The CDR3 runs to 15 residues. With 6 bases clipped from V and 4 bases from J, the junction kept 8 bases outside the gene matches. The CDR3 region is CASSYGTGGKYEQYF. The CDR3 DNA reads TGTGCCAGCAGCTACGGGACAGGGGGAAAGTACGAGCAGTACTTC.

The genes are TRBV20-1 and TRBJ2-7; D unresolved. The CDR3 spans 13 residues. V was pared by 0 bases and J by 1 base, with 7 bases between. Germline values: CDR1 DFQATT, CDR2 SNEGSKA (reference sequence). Here the CDR3 reads CSARDPISYEQYF. The CDR3 DNA follows: TGCAGTGCTAGAGATCCCATTTCCTACGAGCAGTACTTC.